The 21 T cell receptor beta chains below all came from one sample that was sequenced in a study of T cell responses to AZD1222 COVID-19 vaccine. This table comes from immunoSEQ multiplex PCR, and its TCRdb copy is limited to in-frame clones, with some not included. This repertoire shows about 83,000 clones, roughly 90% found once; its top ten account for around 5.1%. The starting material was peripheral blood, obtained on day 0 of MenACWY control vaccination. The receptor source for this set is an adult in good health.

In this sample, this clone turned up a few times. The chain has TRBV19 and TRBJ2-2, with TRBD2 as a possible D gene (6 bases). V was clipped by 5 bases and J by 7 bases, with 26 bases between them. Germline-derived CDR1 and CDR2 are LNHDA and SQIVND (reference sequence). CDR3 length: 18 amino acids. The CDR3 protein is CASSPPLITRLVVGELFF. In DNA, the CDR3 is TGTGCCAGTAGTCCGCCCCTGATAACCAGACTAGTCGTCGGGGAGCTGTTTTTT.

The chain links TRBV3-1 (or the pseudogene TRBV3-2) to TRBJ2-3; D is uncertain. Germline CDR1 is LGHDT and CDR2 is YNNKEL (reference sequence). V shed 5 bases and J shed 1 base, with 10 bases lying between them. The CDR3 is 14 amino acids. The CDR3 spells CASSTSSRTDTQYF. CDR3 DNA sequence: TGTGCCAGCAGCACCTCCAGCCGCACAGATACGCAGTATTTT.

The V gene is TRBV25-1, the J gene TRBJ1-5, with TRBD1 as a possible D gene (5 bases). V was clipped by 4 bases and J by 5 bases, with 21 bases between them. The CDR3 loop spans 17 amino acids. Germline lookup yields CDR1 MGHDK and CDR2 SYGVNS. CDR3 nucleotides: TGTGCCAGCAGTGTGGGGGGTGGAATCGGGCTTGATCAGCCCCAGCATTTT. This gives the protein CASSVGGGIGLDQPQHF.

This chain joins TRBV7-8 and TRBJ1-4, with D unresolved. This CDR3 contains 12 residues. Trimming cost V 0 bases and J 8 bases, with 4 bases left between them. The germline V gene has CDR1 SGHVS and CDR2 FQNEAQ. In DNA form, the CDR3 reads TGTGCCAGCAGCTTAGCTCTAGAAAAACTGTTTTTT. This encodes CASSLALEKLFF.

The J gene is TRBJ2-2, the V gene TRBV10-3; 7 bases map to TRBD1. The CDR3 is made up of 15 amino acids. Germline CDR1 and CDR2: ENHRY and SYGVKD. V was pared by 10 bases and J by 1 base, with 9 bases of the junction left unmatched. In nucleotides, the CDR3 is TGTGCCACCAGCCCCGACAGGGTGAACACCGGGGAGCTGTTTTTT. Translated, it gives CATSPDRVNTGELFF.

The CDR3, as DNA: TGTGCCAGCAGTTTCCTATCGCGGTCAGATAGCAATCAGCCCCAGCATTTT. Translation: CASSFLSRSDSNQPQHF. This chain links TRBV28 with TRBJ1-5; D not certain. Per germline, CDR1 MDHEN and CDR2 SYDVKM. V shed 3 bases and J shed 0 bases, with 15 bases lying between them. The CDR3 is made up of 17 amino acids.

The genes are TRBV24-1 and TRBJ1-5, with 11 bases aligning to TRBD1. The V and J ends lost 3 bases and 8 bases, in that order; junction bases with no gene match: 5. CDR3 length equals 15 residues. Per the germline V gene, CDR1 is KGHDR and CDR2 is SFDVKD. Written as DNA, the CDR3 is TGTGCCACCAGTGATAGTGGGACAGGGGGAAAGCCCCAGCATTTT. This gives the protein CATSDSGTGGKPQHF.

CDR3 residues: CAIRTGLDQPQHF. The CDR3 DNA reads as TGTGCCATCCGGACAGGGCTGGATCAGCCCCAGCATTTT. The chain is built from TRBV2 and TRBJ1-5; 8 bases map to TRBD1. The CDR3 runs to 13 residues. CDR1 and CDR2 (germline): SNHLY, FYNNEI. V lost 10 bases, J lost 5 bases, and 7 bases stayed unmatched.

V usage is TRBV2 and J usage is TRBJ1-1, with D uncertain. CDR3 length: 14 amino acids. The V gene lost 4 bases and the J gene lost 0 bases, with 9 bases spanning the gap. Germline lookup yields CDR1 SNHLY and CDR2 FYNNEI. The CDR3, as DNA: TGTGCCAGCAGTGTTTCTTCGGTGAACACTGAAGCTTTCTTT. This gives the protein CASSVSSVNTEAFF.

The V and J genes are TRBV6-1 and TRBJ2-1; possible D gene TRBD2, 5 bases. Trimming took off 1 base at V and 0 bases at J, with 13 bases between the two ends. The CDR3 loop spans 17 amino acids. The germline V gene has CDR1 MNHNS and CDR2 SASEGT. CDR3 in amino acids: CASSEGRRRSSYNEQFF. The CDR3 nucleotides read TGTGCCAGCAGTGAAGGAAGGAGGAGGTCCTCCTACAATGAGCAGTTCTTC.

The rearrangement links TRBV19 to TRBJ1-1; 10 nucleotides match TRBD1. This CDR3 is built from 15 residues. Germline V gene lookup returns CDR1 LNHDA and CDR2 SQIVND (reference sequence). V trimming: 10 bases; J trimming: 4 bases; junction bases outside the gene matches: 12. The CDR3 sequence: CATQQRDRGSTEAFF. Here the CDR3 DNA reads TGTGCCACCCAACAAAGGGACAGGGGAAGCACTGAAGCTTTCTTT. The entire variable domain, with the rest obtained from reference TRBV19 and TRBJ1-1, is as follows: DGGITQSPKYLFRKEGQNVTLSCEQNLNHDAMYWYRQDPGQGLRLIYYSQIVNDFQKGDIAEGYSVSREKKESFPLTVTSAQKNPTAFYLCATQQRDRGSTEAFFGQGTRLTVV.

This chain connects TRBV25-1 to TRBJ1-2; D is ambiguous. The V end was cut by 5 bases, the J end by 0 bases, with 19 bases between. This CDR3 spans 17 amino acids. The germline V gene has CDR1 MGHDK and CDR2 SYGVNS. CDR3 DNA: TGTGCCAGCAGTCCTCCGGGTTTGGGCGAAACTAACTATGGCTACACCTTC. This codes for CASSPPGLGETNYGYTF.

The chain uses TRBV5-4 and TRBJ1-3; no firm D call. The CDR3 has 15 amino acids. V gave up 1 base and J gave up 4 bases, with 12 bases separating them. CDR1 SGHNT and CDR2 YYREEE come from the germline V gene (reference sequence). CDR3 sequence reads: CASSLNLGGGNTIYF. CDR3 sequence (DNA): TGTGCCAGCAGCTTGAATCTGGGAGGAGGAAACACCATATATTTT.

The chain employs TRBV28 and TRBJ2-5; 7 bases match TRBD2. Germline V gene lookup returns CDR1 MDHEN and CDR2 SYDVKM. V trimming: 6 bases; J trimming: 4 bases; junction bases outside the gene matches: 14. CDR3 length equals 16 residues. CDR3 amino acids: CASSPRRKRGGETQYF. The CDR3 DNA is TGTGCCAGCAGCCCTAGGAGGAAGCGCGGGGGAGAGACCCAGTACTTC.

The V and J genes are TRBV28 and TRBJ1-2; maybe TRBD1 (6 bases). Germline V gene data show CDR1 as MDHEN and CDR2 as SYDVKM. V was cut by 8 bases and J by 3 bases, with 16 bases left in between. This CDR3 comprises 14 residues. CDR3 sequence reads: CASVGTLGDYGYTF. The CDR3 coding sequence is TGTGCCAGCGTGGGGACACTGGGTGACTATGGCTACACCTTC.

The V call is TRBV4-3, the J call TRBJ2-3; D is ambiguous. V was cut by 0 bases and J by 1 base, with 5 bases left in between. In germline, CDR1 is LGHNA, CDR2 YSLEER. The CDR3 spans 14 residues. In nucleotides, the CDR3 is TGCGCCAGCAGCCAAGATTTCGGCACAGATACGCAGTATTTT. Amino acid sequence: CASSQDFGTDTQYF.

There are many counts of this clone. The chain links TRBV2 to TRBJ1-6; the match to TRBD1 covers 7 bases. Unmatched junction bases numbered 10, after V lost 6 bases and J lost 8 bases. The CDR3 spans 15 residues. Germline V gene lookup returns CDR1 SNHLY and CDR2 FYNNEI. The CDR3 nucleotides read TGTGCCAGCAGCCCCAGGGGGGAAGAGGATTCACCCCTCCACTTT. Translated, it gives CASSPRGEEDSPLHF.

The V gene is TRBV6-2 or TRBV6-3, the J gene TRBJ2-5, with TRBD1 identical over 8 bases. After removal of 2 bases from V and 2 bases from J, the junction contained 4 bases not matched to a gene. This CDR3 comprises 15 residues. The V gene's germline CDR1 is MNHEY and CDR2 SVGEGT. The chain's CDR3 is CASSYGQGHQETQYF. The CDR3 DNA reads as TGTGCCAGCAGTTACGGACAGGGTCATCAAGAGACCCAGTACTTC.

The chain carries TRBV10-3 and TRBJ2-2; D is unclear. The germline CDR1 and CDR2 sequences are ENHRY and SYGVKD. This CDR3 has 12 residues. The germline V and J ends were trimmed by 2 bases and 6 bases, with 4 bases remaining between them. Here the CDR3 reads CAISERSGELFF. CDR3 DNA sequence: TGTGCCATCAGTGAGCGGTCCGGGGAGCTGTTTTTT.

The rearrangement links TRBV7-9 to TRBJ2-1; 14 bases map to TRBD2. Germline CDR1 reads SEHNR; CDR2 reads FQNEAQ (reference sequence). The CDR3 length is 17 residues. Unmatched junction bases numbered 8, after V lost 3 bases and J lost 7 bases. The CDR3 DNA follows: TGTGCCAGCAGCTTTGGGGGGACTAGCGGGAGCGTGAATGAGCAGTTCTTC. It encodes CASSFGGTSGSVNEQFF.

This rearrangement joins TRBV6-4 to TRBJ1-1, with 8 bases lining up with TRBD1. Germline loops: CDR1 MRHNA, CDR2 SNTAGT. CDR3 length: 13 residues. Losses at the gene ends were 6 bases for V and 7 bases for J; bases not matched to a gene: 7. For the CDR3, the DNA is TGTGCCAGCAGGGTGACAGGGGAAGGTGAAGCTTTCTTT. Protein product: CASRVTGEGEAFF.